This T cell receptor (beta chain) was recorded in a study of T cell responses to AZD1222 COVID-19 vaccine. Study background: Pooled samples include second doses given at about 4 or 12 weeks. Study findings and constraints: Donors were chiefly white British, with a greater number of females, and clonal diversity was perhaps underestimated. The number of AZD1222 recipients seropositive at baseline was only five to seven. CD4 TCRs linked to vaccination spanned spike, dominating at 160-218 and 743-854.

About this clone itself: Its antigen remains unknown.

Repertoires were generated with immunoSEQ multiplex PCR, while TCRdb's copy carries only in-frame clones and drops some. The sample consists of 140,000 to 150,000 clones, over 85% of them appearing once. Germline-derived CDR1 and CDR2 are SGDLS and YYNGEE. The CDR3 sequence is 16 residues long. Trimming removed 8 bases at V and 5 bases at J, with 22 bases between. The sequencing used peripheral blood, collected on day 0 of AZD1222 vaccination. The genes are TRBV9 and TRBJ1-4, with a weak D call TRBD1 (6 bases). The clonotype originates from an adult in good health. CDR3 residues: CARGWSPGHQNEKLFF. The CDR3 nucleotides read TGTGCCAGGGGGTGGTCCCCGGGACACCAAAATGAAAAACTGTTTTTT.